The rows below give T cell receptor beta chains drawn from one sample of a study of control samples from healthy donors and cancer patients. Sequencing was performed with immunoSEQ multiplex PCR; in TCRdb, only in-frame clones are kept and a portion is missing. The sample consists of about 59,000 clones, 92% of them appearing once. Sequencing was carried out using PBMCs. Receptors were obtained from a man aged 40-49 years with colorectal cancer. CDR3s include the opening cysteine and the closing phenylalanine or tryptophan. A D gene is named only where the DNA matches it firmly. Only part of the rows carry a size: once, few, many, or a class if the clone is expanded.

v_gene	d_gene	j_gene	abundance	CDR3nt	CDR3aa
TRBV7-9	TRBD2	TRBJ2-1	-	TGTGCCAGCAGCTTAGGAGGGACTACTCAAGAAGAGCAGTTCTTC	CASSLGGTTQEEQFF
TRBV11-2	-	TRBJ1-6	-	TGTGCCAGCAGCCCGCAAGCAGGAAGGAATTCACCCCTCCACTTT	CASSPQAGRNSPLHF
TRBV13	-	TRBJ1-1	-	TGTGCCAGCAGCGTAAAAAGGGGGAGTGAAGCTTTCTTT	CASSVKRGSEAFF
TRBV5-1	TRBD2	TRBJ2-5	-	TGCGCCAGCAGCCCCTTGGTCGACAGCGGGGGGGAGACCCAGTACTTC	CASSPLVDSGGETQYF
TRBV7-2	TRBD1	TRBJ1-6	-	TGTGCCAGCAGCTTAAGGGGCCTAGGGACAGTTGATTCACCCCTCCACTTT	CASSLRGLGTVDSPLHF
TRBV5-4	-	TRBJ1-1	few	TGTGCCAGCAGCCCTCCAGGCAGTGGGAACACTGAAGCTTTCTTT	CASSPPGSGNTEAFF
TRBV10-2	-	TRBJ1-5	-	TGCGCCAGCTCGGCGGGGGCCGTGGGCAATCAGCCCCAGCATTTT	CASSAGAVGNQPQHF
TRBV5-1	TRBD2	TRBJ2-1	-	TGCGCCAGCAGCTACCCACCAGGGGGGGTAGCGGGGGAGACCTACAATGAGCAGTTCTTC	CASSYPPGGVAGETYNEQFF
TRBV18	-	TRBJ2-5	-	TGTGCCAGCTCACCACACTACCAAGAGACCCAGTACTTC	CASSPHYQETQYF
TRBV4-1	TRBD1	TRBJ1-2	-	TGCGCCAGCAGCCAGCCAGGGACAGGGGGTTACGGCTACACCTTC	CASSQPGTGGYGYTF
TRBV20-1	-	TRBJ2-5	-	TGCAGTGCTAGTACGGGCAGGAAAGAGACCCAGTACTTC	CSASTGRKETQYF
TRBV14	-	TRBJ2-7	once	TGTGCCAGCAGCCCACTCGGGGGCGGGTACGAGCAGTACTTC	CASSPLGGGYEQYF
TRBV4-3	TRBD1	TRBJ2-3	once	TGCGCCAGCAGCCAATCACGACAGGGCCTACAGGGCCGAACGCAGTATTTT	CASSQSRQGLQGRTQYF
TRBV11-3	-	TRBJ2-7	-	TGTGCCAGCAGCTTAGATGGGGGGGCTGCAGGTAGCTACGAGCAGTACTTC	CASSLDGGAAGSYEQYF
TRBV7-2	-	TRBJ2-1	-	TGTGCCAGCAGCTTGGCACGAGGGGATGAGCAGTTCTTC	CASSLARGDEQFF
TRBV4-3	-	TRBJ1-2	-	TGCGCCAGCAGCCAAGTTGGCCAGGCCCGCGGTGGCTACACCTTC	CASSQVGQARGGYTF
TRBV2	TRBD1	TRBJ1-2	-	TGTGCCAGCAGCAGACAGGGGAACTATGGCTACACCTTC	CASSRQGNYGYTF
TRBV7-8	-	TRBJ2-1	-	TGTGCCAGCACCTTGGTTTGGGGTCCATACAATGAGCAGTTCTTC	CASTLVWGPYNEQFF
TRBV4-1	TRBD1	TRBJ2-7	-	TGCGCCAGCAGCCAACCGGGACAGCGGTACGAGCAGTACTTC	CASSQPGQRYEQYF
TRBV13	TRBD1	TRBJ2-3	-	TGTGCCACCTACGACCGGGACAGTTCTTCAGATACGCAGTATTTT	CATYDRDSSSDTQYF
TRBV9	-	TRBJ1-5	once	TGTGCCAGCAGCCAACGGGACAATAATCAGCCCCAGCATTTT	CASSQRDNNQPQHF
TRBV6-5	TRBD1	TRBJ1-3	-	TGTGCCAGCACCCCACAGGGGGCGGTAGGAAACACCATATATTTT	CASTPQGAVGNTIYF
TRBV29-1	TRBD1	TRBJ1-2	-	TGCAGCGTTGGGGGACAGGGTAACTATGGCTACACCTTC	CSVGGQGNYGYTF
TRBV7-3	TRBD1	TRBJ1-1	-	TGTGCCAGCAGCTTAACACCTACAGGGGGCAGATGGGAAGCTTTCTTT	CASSLTPTGGRWEAFF
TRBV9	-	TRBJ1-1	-	TGTGCCAGCAGCGTAGGACAGCTCAGGAACACTGAAGCTTTCTTT	CASSVGQLRNTEAFF
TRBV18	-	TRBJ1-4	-	TGTGCCAGCTCACCCGAGGGGCCTCTCTCCATTAATGAAAAACTGTTTTTT	CASSPEGPLSINEKLFF
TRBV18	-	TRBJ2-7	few	TGTGCCAGCTCACCCCTCGACAGAGAGCAGTACTTC	CASSPLDREQYF
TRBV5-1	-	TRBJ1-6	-	TGCGCCAGCAGCTTGGGGAGTTACTCCTATAATTCACCCCTCCACTTT	CASSLGSYSYNSPLHF
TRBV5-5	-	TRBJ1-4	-	TGTGCCAGTAAGCTTGGGGCACCTTTGGCGGATGAAAAACTGTTTTTT	CASKLGAPLADEKLFF
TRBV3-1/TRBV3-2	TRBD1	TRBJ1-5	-	TGTGCCAGCAGCCAAGGAGCCTACAGGGGTACTCAGCCCCAGCATTTT	CASSQGAYRGTQPQHF
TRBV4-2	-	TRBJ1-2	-	TGTGCCAGCAGCCCTCCGGCCGACTATGGCTACACCTTC	CASSPPADYGYTF
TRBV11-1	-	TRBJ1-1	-	TGTGCCAGCAGCAACCGACAGATTGAAGCTTTCTTT	CASSNRQIEAFF
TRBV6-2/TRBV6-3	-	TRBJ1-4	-	TGTGCCAGCAGCCCCCTTCTAAAGAAAAAACTGTTTTTT	CASSPLLKKKLFF
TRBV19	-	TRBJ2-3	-	TGTGCCAGTAGTTCCCGACTAGGCACAGATACGCAGTATTTT	CASSSRLGTDTQYF
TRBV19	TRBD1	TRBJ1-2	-	TGTGCCAGTAGCACAGGGGATCGAACGGCTGGCTACACCTTC	CASSTGDRTAGYTF
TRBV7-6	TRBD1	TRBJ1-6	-	TGTGCCAGCAGCCAAAGACAGGGCTCCTATAATTCACCCCTCCACTTT	CASSQRQGSYNSPLHF
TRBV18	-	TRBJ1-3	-	TGTGCCAGCTCACAACCGGCTAATGCCAGCTCTGGAAACACCATATATTTT	CASSQPANASSGNTIYF
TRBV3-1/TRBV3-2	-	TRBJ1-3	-	TGTGCCAGCAGCCCCCCTGGCCCCTCTGGAAACACCATATATTTT	CASSPPGPSGNTIYF
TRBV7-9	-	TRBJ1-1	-	TGTGCCAGCAGCGCCACAGGGTTCTTTAACACTGAAGCTTTCTTT	CASSATGFFNTEAFF
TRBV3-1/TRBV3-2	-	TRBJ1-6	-	TGTGCCAGCAGCCCCGGGCGAAGGTCACCCCTCCACTTT	CASSPGRRSPLHF
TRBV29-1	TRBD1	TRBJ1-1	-	TGCAGCGCGGATCCGGGACAGATCATGAACACTGAAGCTTTCTTT	CSADPGQIMNTEAFF
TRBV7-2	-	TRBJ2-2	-	TGTGCCAGCAGCTTAGGGGTCAGGGTCACCGGGGAGCTGTTTTTT	CASSLGVRVTGELFF
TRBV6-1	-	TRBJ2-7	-	TGTGCCAGCAGTGAAGAAATAGGGCCTTCCTACGAGCAGTACTTC	CASSEEIGPSYEQYF
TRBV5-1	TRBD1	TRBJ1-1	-	TGCGCCAGCAGCTACCAGGGGGATATGAACACTGAAGCTTTCTTT	CASSYQGDMNTEAFF
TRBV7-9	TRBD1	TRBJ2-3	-	TGTGCCAGCAGCTTACCCGGACAGGGGAGCACAGATACGCAGTATTTT	CASSLPGQGSTDTQYF